Presented here are 18 T cell receptor beta chains from one specimen sequenced in a study of blood T cell repertoires in COVID-19. Profiling relied on immunoSEQ multiplex PCR, and the TCRdb table lists in-frame clones only, not all of them. Counted here are approximately 500,000 clones, roughly 85% occurring once; the ten biggest clones make up about 3%. What was sequenced was peripheral blood. The receptors come from a human donor in a cohort sampled during active COVID-19.

The chain joins TRBV6-1 to TRBJ1-1, with D hard to call. The V gene lost 0 bases and the J gene lost 10 bases, with 12 bases spanning the gap. The V gene's germline CDR1 is MNHNS and CDR2 SASEGT. The CDR3 is 13 residues long. The CDR3 loop reads CASSEASVTRAFF. In DNA form, the CDR3 reads TGTGCCAGCAGTGAAGCATCGGTGACTCGAGCTTTCTTT.

In this sample, this clone turned up a few times. The chain links TRBV6-1 to TRBJ1-5; 9 bases are shared with TRBD1. The CDR3 is 15 amino acids. V was clipped by 3 bases and J by 5 bases; unmatched bases: 5. Germline V CDR1 and CDR2: MNHNS, SASEGT. This chain's CDR3 is CASSDAGTGYQPQHF. CDR3 nucleotides: TGTGCCAGCAGTGACGCCGGGACAGGGTATCAGCCCCAGCATTTT.

The CDR3 protein is CASSLGRGQASYEQYF. The CDR3 region has the DNA TGTGCCAGCAGCTTAGGTCGTGGGCAGGCCTCCTACGAGCAGTACTTC. This rearrangement joins TRBV7-2 to TRBJ2-7; D gene unclear. Germline V CDR1 and CDR2: SGHTA, FQGNSA. This CDR3 spans 16 amino acids. Trimming cost V 1 base and J 0 bases, with 13 bases left between them.

This chain connects TRBV6-5 to TRBJ2-7; 10 positions agree with TRBD2. CDR3 length equals 16 residues. V lost 0 bases to trimming and J lost 3 bases; unmatched junction nucleotides: 5. Germline V gene data show CDR1 as MNHEY and CDR2 as SVGAGI. The CDR3 coding sequence is TGTGCCAGCAGTTACTCCGGGACTAGCGAGAACTACGAGCAGTACTTC. Protein sequence: CASSYSGTSENYEQYF.

The chain recombines TRBV6-5 with TRBJ1-3, with D perhaps TRBD1 (5 bases). Trimming pared 10 bases from V and 0 bases from J, leaving 16 bases between. The CDR3 totals 15 residues. Germline V CDR1 and CDR2: MNHEY, SVGAGI. DNA for the CDR3: TGTGCCACCCGAGGCGGGGCAAGCTCTGGAAACACCATATATTTT. It is translated as CATRGGASSGNTIYF.

This chain joins TRBV4-3 and TRBJ1-1, with D tentatively TRBD1 (5 bases). The CDR3 is made up of 17 amino acids. The V gene's germline CDR1 is LGHNA and CDR2 YSLEER. V shed 0 bases and J shed 0 bases, with 14 bases lying between them. Written as DNA, the CDR3 is TGCGCCAGCAGCCAAGAAGCACAGGTTTTCATGAACACTGAAGCTTTCTTT. Amino acids: CASSQEAQVFMNTEAFF.

The rearrangement joins TRBV7-2 to TRBJ1-5, with TRBD1 matching 7 bases. Unmatched junction bases numbered 5, after V lost 2 bases and J lost 7 bases. Germline lookup yields CDR1 SGHTA and CDR2 FQGNSA. There are 14 residues in the CDR3. This CDR3 is CASSLKGGEQPQHF. The CDR3 bases are TGTGCCAGCAGCTTAAAAGGGGGCGAGCAGCCCCAGCATTTT.

This chain connects TRBV18 to TRBJ1-1, with 9 bases lining up with TRBD1. V dropped 2 bases and J dropped 5; count of bases not matched to a gene: 6. Germline V gene sequence: CDR1 KGHSH, CDR2 LQKENI. The CDR3 consists of 15 residues. CDR3 protein: CASSPTTGGETEAFF. CDR3 nucleotides: TGTGCCAGCTCACCAACCACAGGGGGCGAGACTGAAGCTTTCTTT.

About this clone: Within the sample, other DNA sequences also encode this same CDR3. The rearrangement links TRBV5-6 to TRBJ2-7; 12 positions agree with TRBD2. Germline CDR1 is SGHDT and CDR2 is YYEEEE. Losses at the gene ends were 0 bases for V and 4 bases for J; bases not matched to a gene: 2. This CDR3 has 15 residues. CDR3 loop: CASSLAGLAGYEQYF. CDR3 sequence (DNA): TGTGCCAGCAGCTTGGCAGGACTAGCGGGGTACGAGCAGTACTTC.

CDR3 DNA sequence: TGTGCCAGTAGTACAGGGGCCTCGCGGCCCCAGCATTTT. This translates into CASSTGASRPQHF. The genes are TRBV19 and TRBJ1-5, with D perhaps TRBD1 (6 bases). The germline V and J ends were trimmed by 4 bases and 9 bases, with 13 bases remaining between them. The CDR3 extends over 13 amino acids. Germline CDR1 and CDR2: LNHDA and SQIVND (reference sequence).

The chain combines TRBV18 with TRBJ1-1; D might be TRBD1 (5 bases). The germline V and J ends were trimmed by 0 bases and 8 bases, with 13 bases remaining between them. Germline CDR1 and CDR2: KGHSH and LQKENI. This CDR3 spans 14 amino acids. The CDR3 region is CASSPPGGAREAFF. The CDR3 bases are TGTGCCAGCTCACCACCAGGAGGGGCGCGAGAAGCTTTCTTT.

This sequence joins TRBV29-1 and TRBJ1-4, with 7 bases fitting TRBD1. CDR1 is SQVTM, CDR2 ANQGSEA, per germline. The V gene end was trimmed by 4 bases and the J gene end by 7 bases; junction bases not matched to a gene: 9. The length of the CDR3 is 14 residues. In DNA form, the CDR3 reads TGCAGCGTTGTATTATCCCAGGGGGGTGAAAAACTGTTTTTT. This sequence encodes CSVVLSQGGEKLFF.

This chain links TRBV13 with TRBJ1-1, with 9 bases aligning to TRBD1. The CDR3 is made up of 15 amino acids. Germline V gene sequence: CDR1 PRHDT, CDR2 FYEKMQ (reference sequence). The trim removed 4 bases at V and 6 bases at J, leaving 9 bases unmatched. The CDR3 loop is CASSSPGTGFPEAFF. As DNA, the CDR3 is TGTGCCAGCAGCTCCCCCGGGACAGGGTTCCCTGAAGCTTTCTTT.

This clone was counted once. The chain joins TRBV10-3 to TRBJ1-2; TRBD1 aligns across 12 bases. The CDR3 is 15 residues long. Germline CDR1 reads ENHRY; CDR2 reads SYGVKD. V was pared by 0 bases and J by 7 bases, with 3 bases of the junction left unmatched. The chain's CDR3 is CAISESGTGGLGYTF. CDR3 nucleotides: TGTGCCATCAGTGAGTCCGGGACAGGGGGCCTTGGCTACACCTTC.

The chain carries TRBV27 and TRBJ2-5; TRBD1 agrees at 10 bases. V trimming: 6 bases; J trimming: 4 bases; junction bases outside the gene matches: 8. Germline V gives CDR1 MNHEY, CDR2 SMNVEV (reference sequence). The CDR3 is 15 residues long. The CDR3 coding sequence is TGTGCCAGCAGCGACGGGACAGGGGTGGGAGAGACCCAGTACTTC. As protein: CASSDGTGVGETQYF.

V is TRBV9 and J is TRBJ2-1; D possibly corresponds to TRBD2 (5 bases). The V gene lost 7 bases and the J gene lost 0 bases, with 11 bases spanning the gap. Per the germline V gene, CDR1 is SGDLS and CDR2 is YYNGEE. CDR3 size: 14 residues. CDR3 DNA: TGTGCCAGCGGTGTTGGGAGCTCCTACAATGAGCAGTTCTTC. Its protein is CASGVGSSYNEQFF.

This chain uses TRBV5-5 with TRBJ2-1; 7 bases agree with TRBD1. The CDR3 has 15 amino acids. Germline values: CDR1 SGHKS, CDR2 YYEKEE (reference sequence). Trimming cost V 4 bases and J 3 bases; bases outside gene matches: 7. CDR3 coding DNA: TGTGCCAGCAGCAGCCAAGGGACAGACTACAATGAGCAGTTCTTC. Protein sequence: CASSSQGTDYNEQFF.

The chain couples TRBV5-8 to TRBJ1-2; no definite D call. Between the trimmed V and J ends, which lost 1 base and 4 bases, there was a span of 14 bases. Per the germline V gene, CDR1 is SGHTS and CDR2 is YDEGEE. The CDR3 is made up of 15 amino acids. The CDR3 loop is CASSLLRVPLYGYTF. Written as DNA, the CDR3 is TGTGCCAGCAGCTTGTTGAGGGTACCACTCTATGGCTACACCTTC.